The 11 T cell receptor beta chains below come from one sample, sequenced in a study of cytomegalovirus exposure and HLA in healthy donors. The PCR ran on 60 Vbeta and 13 Jbeta primers. Sequencing was performed with immunoSEQ multiplex PCR; in TCRdb, only in-frame clones are kept and a portion is missing. This repertoire shows around 190,000 clones, around 80% found once; its top ten account for 4.4%. The sequencing input was PBMCs. The origin of the receptors is a woman aged 25 to 39 in good health and CMV-seropositive.

This chain connects TRBV4-3 to TRBJ1-2; TRBD1 agrees at 7 bases. Germline lookup yields CDR1 LGHNA and CDR2 YSLEER. The CDR3 is 15 residues long. J lost 5 bases, V lost 1 base, and 7 bases had no gene match. CDR3 bases: TGCGCCAGCAGCCAAGCGGACAGGCCGGGGTATGGCTACACCTTC. This sequence encodes CASSQADRPGYGYTF.

The chain has TRBV4-3 and TRBJ1-2, with D possibly matching TRBD1 (5 bases). The germline V gene has CDR1 LGHNA and CDR2 YSLEER. Trimming cost V 0 bases and J 6 bases, with 17 bases left between them. The CDR3 covers 16 residues. The CDR3, as DNA: TGCGCCAGCAGCCAAGATAGGTCGCAGGGAGGGGATGGCTACACCTTC. It specifies CASSQDRSQGGDGYTF.

This clone appeared a single time. The gene calls are TRBV7-2 and TRBJ1-1; D gene unclear. From germline, CDR1 is SGHTA and CDR2 FQGNSA. The V end was cut by 5 bases, the J end by 0 bases, with 13 bases between. The CDR3 has 15 residues. This CDR3 is CASSRRTSMNTEAFF. In DNA form, the CDR3 reads TGTGCCAGCAGCCGAAGGACTTCCATGAACACTGAAGCTTTCTTT.

This clone has a handful of counts. The rearrangement links TRBV10-1 to TRBJ1-2; weak D call: TRBD1 (5 bases). CDR1 and CDR2 (germline): WNHNN, SYGVQD (reference sequence). The CDR3 runs 18 residues. Trimming pared 6 bases from V and 1 base from J, leaving 24 bases between. The CDR3: CASSNSRVNKRNNYGYTF. CDR3 sequence (DNA): TGCGCCAGCAGCAATTCCAGGGTAAACAAACGGAATAACTATGGCTACACCTTC.

The chain combines TRBV27 with TRBJ2-1; TRBD1 matches 8 bases. Per germline, CDR1 MNHEY and CDR2 SMNVEV (reference sequence). The CDR3 covers 14 residues. V gave up 8 bases and J gave up 3 bases; unmatched junction bases: 6. The CDR3 DNA is TGTGCCAGCGGCAGGGACAGGAACTACAATGAGCAGTTCTTC. As protein: CASGRDRNYNEQFF.

This sequence joins TRBV18 and TRBJ1-5; 8 bases map to TRBD1. The CDR3 covers 17 residues. Germline CDR1 and CDR2: KGHSH and LQKENI. With 2 bases clipped from V and 0 bases from J, the junction kept 6 bases outside the gene matches. CDR3 sequence (DNA): TGTGCCAGCTCACCAACGGCTGACAGGGGTAGCAATCAGCCCCAGCATTTT. Its translation is CASSPTADRGSNQPQHF.

The chain uses TRBV7-9 and TRBJ1-1; D ambiguous. Germline V gene data show CDR1 as SEHNR and CDR2 as FQNEAQ (reference sequence). V was trimmed by 5 bases and J by 11 bases, leaving 15 bases between them. The CDR3 runs 12 residues. The CDR3 here is CASSPNFRRAFF. CDR3 nucleotides: TGTGCCAGCAGCCCAAACTTTCGGCGGGCTTTCTTT.

The chain carries TRBV5-4 and TRBJ2-7; TRBD1 matches at 8 bases. Losses at the gene ends were 4 bases for V and 2 bases for J; bases not matched to a gene: 5. This CDR3 spans 14 amino acids. CDR1 is SGHNT, CDR2 YYREEE, per germline (reference sequence). This chain's CDR3 is CASSIQGVPYEQYF. The CDR3 DNA follows: TGTGCCAGCAGCATACAGGGGGTACCCTACGAGCAGTACTTC. The variable domain in full, completed from reference TRBV5-4 and TRBJ2-7, reads ETGVTQSPTHLIKTRGQQVTLRCSSQSGHNTVSWYQQALGQGPQFIFQYYREEENGRGNFPPRFSGLQFPNYSSELNVNALELDDSALYLCASSIQGVPYEQYFGPGTRLTVT.

V gene TRBV30 combines with J gene TRBJ1-2; perhaps TRBD1 as D (5 bases). V lost 5 bases and J 5 bases, leaving 12 bases between the germline ends. Germline values: CDR1 GTSNPN, CDR2 SVGIG (reference sequence). The length of the CDR3 is 12 residues. The CDR3 loop reads CAWDRGRYGYTF. In DNA, the CDR3 is TGTGCCTGGGACCGGGGGAGATATGGCTACACCTTC.

The chain employs TRBV10-2 and TRBJ1-1; tentatively, D is TRBD1 (5 bases). Per germline, CDR1 WSHSY and CDR2 SAAADI. V lost 4 bases and J 1 base, leaving 7 bases between the germline ends. The CDR3 is 13 residues long. The CDR3 coding sequence is TGCGCCAGCAGTGGGCAGGGGAACACTGAAGCTTTCTTT. Amino acid sequence: CASSGQGNTEAFF.

The chain recombines TRBV5-6 with TRBJ2-2, with 9 bases fitting TRBD1. This CDR3 contains 14 residues. Germline V lookup: CDR1 SGHDT, CDR2 YYEEEE. The V and J ends lost 6 bases and 8 bases, in that order; junction bases with no gene match: 8. CDR3 region: CASTYDRGKGELFF. The CDR3 DNA follows: TGTGCCAGCACCTACGACAGGGGGAAGGGGGAGCTGTTTTTT.